Reported below is one T cell receptor beta chain. Antigen specificity is unknown. This sample was taken from a study of OX40 agonist ivuxolimab in advanced cancers. Background on the study: Three patients had partial responses: one hepatocellular carcinoma, two cutaneous melanoma.

Study-level findings and limits: Among patients with partial responses at 0.1-3.0 mg/kg, clonal expansion was among the lowest. Fewer expanded clones were found on average in CD4+ than in CD8+ T cells. Low normalized T-cell clonal expansion was additionally recorded for some nonresponders.

Libraries were prepared by immunoSEQ multiplex PCR; TCRdb keeps only in-frame clonotypes and omits some of them. This table holds about 58,000 clones, roughly 88% found once. This CDR3 contains 14 residues. Deletions cut 0 bases from V and 3 bases from J, with 8 bases between. Germline lookup yields CDR1 MGHRA and CDR2 YSYEKL. This specimen consisted of CD4+ or CD8+ T cells sorted from blood, obtained in a trial of the OX40 agonist ivuxolimab. The rearrangement links TRBV4-1 to TRBJ1-1; maybe TRBD1 (5 bases). The receptor comes from an adult with an advanced solid tumor such as melanoma, head and neck, liver or kidney cancer. For the CDR3, the DNA is TGCGCCAGCAGCCAAGATCAGGGAGACACTGAAGCTTTCTTT. Protein product: CASSQDQGDTEAFF.